This record concerns one T cell receptor (beta chain) sequence. This entry comes from a study of T cell changes during pregnancy in multiple sclerosis. The assay was immunoSEQ multiplex PCR, and TCRdb's table has in-frame clones only and misses some. The sample includes over 70,000 clones, 92% seen only once; the top ten take 2.5% to 3%. The CDR3 covers 16 residues. Germline V lookup: CDR1 SGDLS, CDR2 YYNGEE. The ends were cut back, 0 bases at V and 0 bases at J, with 10 bases in the middle. The TCR sequence derives from a female donor in good health, enrolled as a control in a pregnancy study. The rearrangement uses TRBV9 and TRBJ2-1, with a tentative D call TRBD2 (5 bases). The sequencing used peripheral blood, collected in the third trimester of pregnancy. CDR3 residues: CASSVGTSSSYNEQFF. DNA of the CDR3: TGTGCCAGCAGCGTAGGGACTTCCTCCTCCTACAATGAGCAGTTCTTC.